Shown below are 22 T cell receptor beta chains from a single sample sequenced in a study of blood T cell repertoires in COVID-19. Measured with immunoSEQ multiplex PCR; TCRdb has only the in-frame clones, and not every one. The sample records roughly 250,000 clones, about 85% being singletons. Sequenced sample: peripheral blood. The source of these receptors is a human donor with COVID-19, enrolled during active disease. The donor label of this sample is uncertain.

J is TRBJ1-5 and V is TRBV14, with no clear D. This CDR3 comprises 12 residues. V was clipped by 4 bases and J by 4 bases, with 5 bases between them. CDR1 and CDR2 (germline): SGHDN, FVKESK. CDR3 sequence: CASSLLNQPQHF. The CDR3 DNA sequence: TGTGCCAGCAGCCTCCTTAATCAGCCCCAGCATTTT.

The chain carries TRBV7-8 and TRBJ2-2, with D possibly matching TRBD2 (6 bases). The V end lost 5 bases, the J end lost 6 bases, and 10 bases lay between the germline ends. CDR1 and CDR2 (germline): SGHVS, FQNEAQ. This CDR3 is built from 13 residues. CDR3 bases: TGTGCCAGCAGCCCGACTAGGGCCGGGGAGCTGTTTTTT. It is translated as CASSPTRAGELFF.

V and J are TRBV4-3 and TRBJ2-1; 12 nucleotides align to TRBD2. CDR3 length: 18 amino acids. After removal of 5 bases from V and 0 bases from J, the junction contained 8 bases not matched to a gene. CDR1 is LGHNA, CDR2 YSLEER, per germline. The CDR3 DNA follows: TGCGCCAGCAGCACACGAGGACTAGCGGGACCCTCCTACAATGAGCAGTTCTTC. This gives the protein CASSTRGLAGPSYNEQFF.

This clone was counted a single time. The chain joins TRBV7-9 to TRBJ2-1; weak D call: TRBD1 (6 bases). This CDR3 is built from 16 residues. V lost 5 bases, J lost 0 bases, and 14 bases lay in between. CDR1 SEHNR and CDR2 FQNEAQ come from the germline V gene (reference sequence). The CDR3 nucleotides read TGTGCCAGCAGCCAGTCGTTCAGGGGCTCCTACAATGAGCAGTTCTTC. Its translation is CASSQSFRGSYNEQFF.

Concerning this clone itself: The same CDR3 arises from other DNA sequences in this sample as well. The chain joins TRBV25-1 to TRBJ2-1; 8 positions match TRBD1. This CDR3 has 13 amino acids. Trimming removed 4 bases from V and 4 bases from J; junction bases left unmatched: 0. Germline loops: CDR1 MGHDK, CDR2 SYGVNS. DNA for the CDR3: TGTGCCAGCAGTGGGACAGGGTACAATGAGCAGTTCTTC. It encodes CASSGTGYNEQFF. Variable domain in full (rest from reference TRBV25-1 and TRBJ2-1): EADIYQTPRYLVIGTGKKITLECSQTMGHDKMYWYQQDPGMELHLIHYSYGVNSTEKGDLSSESTVSRIRTEHFPLTLESARPSHTSQYLCASSGTGYNEQFFGPGTRLTVL.

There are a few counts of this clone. In DNA, the CDR3 is TGTGCCAGCAGCCCCCATGGCGGGGTTAGTGAGGGTGGCTACACCTTC. It translates to CASSPHGGVSEGGYTF. The V and J genes are TRBV9 and TRBJ1-2; no firm D call. This CDR3 contains 16 residues. Trimming stripped 4 bases from V and 7 bases from J, with 23 bases between. From germline, CDR1 is SGDLS and CDR2 YYNGEE.

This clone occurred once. CDR3 DNA: TGTGCCAGCAGCCCCGGAACAGGATACAATCAGCCCCAGCATTTT. It is translated as CASSPGTGYNQPQHF. The gene calls are TRBV5-4 and TRBJ1-5; maybe TRBD1 (5 bases). This CDR3 is 15 amino acids long. Germline loops: CDR1 SGHNT, CDR2 YYREEE (reference sequence). V was trimmed by 4 bases and J by 3 bases, leaving 14 bases between them.

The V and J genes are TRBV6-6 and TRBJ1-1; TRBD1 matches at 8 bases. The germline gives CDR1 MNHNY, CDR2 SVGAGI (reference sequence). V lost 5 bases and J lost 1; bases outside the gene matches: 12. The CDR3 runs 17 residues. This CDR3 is CASSLQGVSRRNTEAFF. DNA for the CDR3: TGTGCCAGCAGTCTACAGGGGGTTAGTCGAAGGAACACTGAAGCTTTCTTT.

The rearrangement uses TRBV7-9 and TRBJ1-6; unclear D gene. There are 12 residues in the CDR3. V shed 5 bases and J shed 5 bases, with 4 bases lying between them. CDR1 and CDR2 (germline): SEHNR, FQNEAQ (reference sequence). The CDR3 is CASSPNNSPLHF. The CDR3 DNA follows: TGTGCCAGCAGCCCAAATAATTCACCCCTCCACTTT.

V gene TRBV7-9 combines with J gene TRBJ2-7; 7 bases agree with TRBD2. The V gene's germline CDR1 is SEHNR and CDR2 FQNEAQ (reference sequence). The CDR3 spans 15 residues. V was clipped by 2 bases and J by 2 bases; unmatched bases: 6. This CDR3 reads CASSLWTRRAYEQYF. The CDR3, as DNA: TGTGCCAGCAGCTTATGGACTAGGCGCGCCTACGAGCAGTACTTC.

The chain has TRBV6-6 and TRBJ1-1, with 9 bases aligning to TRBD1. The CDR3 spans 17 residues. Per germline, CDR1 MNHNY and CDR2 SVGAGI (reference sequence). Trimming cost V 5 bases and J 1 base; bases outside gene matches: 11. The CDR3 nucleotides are TGTGCCAGCAGTCGCGGACAGGGGTATTCGGGGAACACTGAAGCTTTCTTT. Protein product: CASSRGQGYSGNTEAFF.

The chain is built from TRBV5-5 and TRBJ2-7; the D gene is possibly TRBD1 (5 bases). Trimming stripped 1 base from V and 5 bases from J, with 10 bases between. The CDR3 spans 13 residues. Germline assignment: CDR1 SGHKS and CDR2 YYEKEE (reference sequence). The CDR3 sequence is CASSLQGSHEQYF. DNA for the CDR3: TGTGCCAGCAGCTTGCAGGGTTCCCACGAGCAGTACTTC.

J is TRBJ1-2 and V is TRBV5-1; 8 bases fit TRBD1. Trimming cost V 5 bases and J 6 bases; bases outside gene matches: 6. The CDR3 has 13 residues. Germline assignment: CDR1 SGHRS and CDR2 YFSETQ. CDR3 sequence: CASSFTGGDGYTF. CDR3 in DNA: TGCGCCAGCAGTTTTACAGGGGGGGATGGCTACACCTTC.

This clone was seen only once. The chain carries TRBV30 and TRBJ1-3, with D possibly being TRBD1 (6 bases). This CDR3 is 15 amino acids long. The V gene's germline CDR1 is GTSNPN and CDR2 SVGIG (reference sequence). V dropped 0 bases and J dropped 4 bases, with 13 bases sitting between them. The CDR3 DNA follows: TGTGCCTGGAGTGTACTCCGGCAGGGGGGAAACACCATATATTTT. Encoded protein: CAWSVLRQGGNTIYF.

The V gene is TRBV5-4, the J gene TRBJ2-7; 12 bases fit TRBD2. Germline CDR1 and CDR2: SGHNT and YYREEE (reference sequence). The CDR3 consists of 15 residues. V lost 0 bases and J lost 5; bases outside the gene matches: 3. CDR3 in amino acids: CASSLVRTSGNEQYF. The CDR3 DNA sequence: TGTGCCAGCAGCTTGGTTCGGACTAGCGGGAACGAGCAGTACTTC.

The CDR3 nucleotides are TGTGCCAGCAGCACCGTGGCCCCTGAAGCTTTCTTT. Protein sequence: CASSTVAPEAFF. This chain connects TRBV28 to TRBJ1-1, with no clear D. From germline, CDR1 is MDHEN and CDR2 SYDVKM. Deletions cut 6 bases from V and 6 bases from J, with 11 bases between. The CDR3 has 12 amino acids.

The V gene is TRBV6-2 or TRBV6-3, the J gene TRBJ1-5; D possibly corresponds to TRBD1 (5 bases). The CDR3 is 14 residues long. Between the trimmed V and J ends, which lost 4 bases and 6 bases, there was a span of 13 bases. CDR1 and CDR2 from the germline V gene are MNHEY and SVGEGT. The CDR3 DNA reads TGTGCCAGCAGTTGGAGGGGAGGCGGTCAGCCCCAGCATTTT. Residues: CASSWRGGGQPQHF.

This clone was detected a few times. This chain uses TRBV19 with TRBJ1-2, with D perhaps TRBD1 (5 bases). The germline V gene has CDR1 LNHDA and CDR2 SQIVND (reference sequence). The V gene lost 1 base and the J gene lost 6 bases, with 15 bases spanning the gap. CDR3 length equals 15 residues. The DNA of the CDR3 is TGTGCCAGTAGTATAGTATTAAAAGGACACCATGGCTACACCTTC. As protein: CASSIVLKGHHGYTF.

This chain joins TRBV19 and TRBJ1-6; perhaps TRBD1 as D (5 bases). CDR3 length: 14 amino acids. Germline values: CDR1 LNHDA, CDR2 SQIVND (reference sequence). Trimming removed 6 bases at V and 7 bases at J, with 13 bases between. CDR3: CASSQGGGNSPLHF. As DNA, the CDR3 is TGTGCCAGTAGCCAGGGAGGAGGGAATTCACCCCTCCACTTT.

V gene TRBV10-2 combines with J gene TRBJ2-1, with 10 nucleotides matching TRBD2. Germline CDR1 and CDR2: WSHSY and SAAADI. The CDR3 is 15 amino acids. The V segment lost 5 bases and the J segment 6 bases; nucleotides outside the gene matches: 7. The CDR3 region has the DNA TGCGCCAGCAGTCCTACTAGCGGGGACTTCAATGAGCAGTTCTTC. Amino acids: CASSPTSGDFNEQFF.

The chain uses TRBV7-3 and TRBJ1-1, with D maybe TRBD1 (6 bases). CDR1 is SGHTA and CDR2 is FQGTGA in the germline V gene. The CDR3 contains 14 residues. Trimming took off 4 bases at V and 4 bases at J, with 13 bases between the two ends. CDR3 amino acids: CASSSQGGVTEAFF. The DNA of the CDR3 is TGTGCCAGCAGCTCACAGGGTGGGGTCACTGAAGCTTTCTTT.

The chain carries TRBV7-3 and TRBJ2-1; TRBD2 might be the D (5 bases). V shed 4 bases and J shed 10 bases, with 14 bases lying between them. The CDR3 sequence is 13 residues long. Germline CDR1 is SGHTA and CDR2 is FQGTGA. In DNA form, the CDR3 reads TGTGCCAGCAGCTCCCCCTCTAGCAACGAGCAGTTCTTC. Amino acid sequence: CASSSPSSNEQFF.